The sequence of this T cell receptor beta chain was determined in a study of T cell changes during pregnancy in multiple sclerosis. This table comes from immunoSEQ multiplex PCR, and its TCRdb copy is limited to in-frame clones, with some not included. The sample has around 62,000 clones, less than 95% seen once. This clone was observed a single time. In germline, CDR1 is SNHLY, CDR2 FYNNEI. The CDR3 has 14 amino acids. The V gene end was trimmed by 8 bases and the J gene end by 5 bases; junction bases not matched to a gene: 9. The clonotype was recovered from a female donor in good health, enrolled as a control in a pregnancy study. This chain joins TRBV2 and TRBJ2-5; 9 bases align to TRBD2. This material consisted of peripheral blood, taken in the second trimester of pregnancy. The CDR3 here is CASGFSGSRETQYF. CDR3 in DNA: TGTGCCAGCGGATTTAGCGGGAGCAGGGAGACCCAGTACTTC.